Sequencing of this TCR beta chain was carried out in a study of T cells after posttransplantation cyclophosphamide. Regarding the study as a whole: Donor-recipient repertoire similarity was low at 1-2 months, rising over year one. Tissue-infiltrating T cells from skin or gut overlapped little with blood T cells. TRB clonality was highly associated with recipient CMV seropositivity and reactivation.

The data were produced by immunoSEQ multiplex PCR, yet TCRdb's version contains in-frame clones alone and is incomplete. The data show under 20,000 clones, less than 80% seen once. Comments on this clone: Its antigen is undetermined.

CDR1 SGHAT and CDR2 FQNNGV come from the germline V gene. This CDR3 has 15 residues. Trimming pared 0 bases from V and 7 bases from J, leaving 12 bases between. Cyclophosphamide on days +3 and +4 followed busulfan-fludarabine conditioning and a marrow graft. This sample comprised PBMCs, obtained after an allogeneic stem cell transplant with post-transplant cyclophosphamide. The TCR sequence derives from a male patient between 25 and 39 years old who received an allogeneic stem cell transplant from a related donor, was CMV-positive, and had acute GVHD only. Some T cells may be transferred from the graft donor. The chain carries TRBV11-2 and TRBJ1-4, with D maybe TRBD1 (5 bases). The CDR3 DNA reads TGTGCCAGCAGCTTAGATCGGGGGAGTAGTGAAAAACTGTTTTTT. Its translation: CASSLDRGSSEKLFF. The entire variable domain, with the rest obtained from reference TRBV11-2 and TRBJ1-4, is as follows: EAGVAQSPRYKIIEKRQSVAFWCNPISGHATLYWYQQILGQGPKLLIQFQNNGVVDDSQLPKDRFSAERLKGVDSTLKIQPAKLEDSAVYLCASSLDRGSSEKLFFGSGTQLSVL.